The 16 T cell receptor beta chains below come from one sample, sequenced in a study of T cell responses to AZD1222 COVID-19 vaccine. Data came from immunoSEQ multiplex PCR; TCRdb stores just in-frame clones and leaves some out. The sample lists roughly 150,000 clones; just under 95% were seen once. The sequencing here drew on peripheral blood, taken on day 0 of AZD1222 vaccination. These receptors originate from an adult in good health.

This clone was detected only a few times. V usage is TRBV30 and J usage is TRBJ1-2, with D possibly matching TRBD1 (5 bases). V was cut by 2 bases and J by 5 bases, with 9 bases left in between. Germline assignment: CDR1 GTSNPN and CDR2 SVGIG (reference sequence). This CDR3 contains 12 residues. The CDR3 DNA reads as TGTGCCTGGAGTCCTAAGGGGTATGGCTACACCTTC. This encodes CAWSPKGYGYTF. Together with reference TRBV30 and TRBJ1-2, the CDR3 gives the full variable domain: SQTIHQWPATLVQPVGSPLSLECTVEGTSNPNLYWYRQAAGRGLQLLFYSVGIGQISSEVPQNLSASRPQDRQFILSSKKLLLSDSGFYLCAWSPKGYGYTFGSGTRLTVV.

A note on this clone: This sample includes further DNA sequences coding for the same CDR3. The chain is built from TRBV29-1 and TRBJ1-1, with D uncertain. CDR3 length equals 12 residues. Germline V lookup: CDR1 SQVTM, CDR2 ANQGSEA. Trimming removed 4 bases from V and 2 bases from J, with 8 bases in between. CDR3 loop: CSVGGSNTEAFF. The CDR3 nucleotides read TGCAGCGTTGGGGGATCAAACACTGAAGCTTTCTTT.

The chain employs TRBV30 and TRBJ2-7; D is ambiguous. The V end was cut by 0 bases, the J end by 5 bases, with 11 bases between. Per the germline V gene, CDR1 is GTSNPN and CDR2 is SVGIG (reference sequence). The CDR3 is made up of 13 amino acids. CDR3 protein: CAWSVPAVNEQYF. The CDR3 DNA sequence: TGTGCCTGGAGTGTACCCGCAGTGAACGAGCAGTACTTC.

This chain links TRBV11-2 with TRBJ2-7; D is ambiguous. V shed 3 bases and J shed 1 base, with 7 bases lying between them. Germline loops: CDR1 SGHAT, CDR2 FQNNGV. The CDR3 extends over 13 amino acids. The CDR3 coding sequence is TGTGCCAGCAGCTTTGGGGTTTCCTACGAGCAGTACTTC. Protein sequence: CASSFGVSYEQYF.

This chain uses TRBV9 with TRBJ1-5, with a possible D match to TRBD1 (5 bases). The CDR3 covers 15 residues. CDR1 and CDR2 from the germline V gene are SGDLS and YYNGEE. Trimming pared 4 bases from V and 0 bases from J, leaving 11 bases between. CDR3 in amino acids: CASSRDPSSNQPQHF. In nucleotides, the CDR3 is TGTGCCAGCAGCCGGGACCCCTCTAGCAATCAGCCCCAGCATTTT. The whole variable domain, remainder taken from reference TRBV9 and TRBJ1-5, is DSGVTQTPKHLITATGQRVTLRCSPRSGDLSVYWYQQSLDQGLQFLIQYYNGEERAKGNILERFSAQQFPDLHSELNLSSLELGDSALYFCASSRDPSSNQPQHFGDGTRLSIL.

V and J are TRBV6-2 or TRBV6-3 and TRBJ2-5, with 7 bases matching TRBD1. J lost 5 bases, V lost 0 bases, and 9 bases had no gene match. Germline CDR1 is MNHEY and CDR2 is SVGEGT. The CDR3 covers 16 residues. The CDR3 bases are TGTGCCAGCAGTTACTCGAAGGGGGCGCGTGGCGAGACCCAGTACTTC. It specifies CASSYSKGARGETQYF.

This clone appeared a few times. The V and J genes are TRBV19 and TRBJ2-2, with D uncertain. The germline CDR1 and CDR2 sequences are LNHDA and SQIVND (reference sequence). The V end lost 2 bases, the J end lost 7 bases, and 8 bases lay between the germline ends. This CDR3 spans 13 amino acids. The CDR3 here is CASSITSGGELFF. The DNA for the CDR3 is TGTGCCAGTAGTATAACGTCTGGCGGGGAGCTGTTTTTT. The variable domain in full, completed from reference TRBV19 and TRBJ2-2, reads DGGITQSPKYLFRKEGQNVTLSCEQNLNHDAMYWYRQDPGQGLRLIYYSQIVNDFQKGDIAEGYSVSREKKESFPLTVTSAQKNPTAFYLCASSITSGGELFFGEGSRLTVL.

This chain joins TRBV5-6 and TRBJ1-2; 7 bases are shared with TRBD1. Trimming at V came to 4 bases and at J to 5 bases, leaving 5 bases not matched to a gene. The CDR3 contains 13 residues. The germline V gene has CDR1 SGHDT and CDR2 YYEEEE. The CDR3 is CASSLQGIYGYTF. The CDR3 DNA reads TGTGCCAGCAGCCTACAGGGGATTTATGGCTACACCTTC.

CDR3 nucleotide sequence: TGTGCCAGCAGCTTGTTTGGGCCGGAGGCGCCGAACACTGAAGCTTTCTTT. Translated: CASSLFGPEAPNTEAFF. V gene TRBV5-4 combines with J gene TRBJ1-1; D call uncertain. This CDR3 is built from 17 residues. CDR1 and CDR2 (germline): SGHNT, YYREEE (reference sequence). Trimming removed 1 base at V and 1 base at J, with 17 bases between.

The chain carries TRBV18 and TRBJ1-6; unclear D gene. V shed 1 base and J shed 5 bases, with 6 bases lying between them. There are 14 residues in the CDR3. The germline gives CDR1 KGHSH, CDR2 LQKENI. The CDR3 protein is CASSPQENNSPLHF. Written as DNA, the CDR3 is TGTGCCAGCTCACCACAGGAGAATAATTCACCCCTCCACTTT.

The chain joins TRBV4-3 to TRBJ1-1, with TRBD1 matching 7 bases. From germline, CDR1 is LGHNA and CDR2 YSLEER. This CDR3 spans 13 amino acids. The ends lost 6 bases at V and 7 bases at J; junction bases unmatched: 8. CDR3: CASRKTGTDEAFF. The CDR3 nucleotides read TGCGCCAGCAGGAAGACAGGGACTGATGAAGCTTTCTTT.

The chain couples TRBV5-1 to TRBJ2-1; D perhaps matches TRBD2 (7 bases). Germline values: CDR1 SGHRS, CDR2 YFSETQ. CDR3 length equals 12 residues. Deletions cut 4 bases from V and 8 bases from J, with 10 bases between. CDR3 sequence: CASSRGGDEQFF. DNA for the CDR3: TGCGCCAGCAGCAGGGGGGGTGATGAGCAGTTCTTC.

The chain combines TRBV2 with TRBJ2-2; D remains ambiguous. Per germline, CDR1 SNHLY and CDR2 FYNNEI. V was cut by 5 bases and J by 4 bases, with 8 bases left in between. This CDR3 has 13 amino acids. CDR3 region: CASSSLSTGELFF. The DNA of the CDR3 is TGTGCCAGCAGTTCATTGAGCACCGGGGAGCTGTTTTTT.

The chain uses TRBV24-1 and TRBJ1-2, with a weak D call TRBD1 (6 bases). The germline V and J ends were trimmed by 4 bases and 0 bases, with 11 bases remaining between them. The germline V gene has CDR1 KGHDR and CDR2 SFDVKD. The length of the CDR3 is 15 residues. The CDR3 loop is CATSDSRTANYGYTF. The CDR3 region has the DNA TGTGCCACCAGTGACTCCCGGACAGCTAACTATGGCTACACCTTC.

The chain links TRBV7-9 to TRBJ1-5; a possible D gene is TRBD1 (6 bases). V lost 5 bases and J 3 bases, leaving 17 bases between the germline ends. The CDR3 is made up of 16 amino acids. The germline V gene has CDR1 SEHNR and CDR2 FQNEAQ (reference sequence). The CDR3 loop reads CASSKGGAANNQPQHF. In nucleotides, the CDR3 is TGTGCCAGCAGCAAAGGGGGTGCCGCTAACAATCAGCCCCAGCATTTT.

The chain has TRBV7-8 and TRBJ2-7, with D unresolved. The CDR3 has 15 residues. The germline V and J ends were trimmed by 1 base and 0 bases, with 10 bases remaining between them. The germline V gene has CDR1 SGHVS and CDR2 FQNEAQ. This CDR3 reads CASSLERTISYEQYF. The CDR3 region has the DNA TGTGCCAGCAGCTTAGAGAGGACCATCTCCTACGAGCAGTACTTC.